This TCR beta chain is drawn from a study of blood T cell repertoires in COVID-19. Across the whole study: Samples representing acute and convalescent COVID-19 were sourced from the United States, Italy and Spain. T cells, B-cell-depleted T cells, or PBMCs provided the cDNA or gDNA that served as material.

The germline V gene encodes CDR1 SGHRS and CDR2 YFSETQ. The V end was cut by 4 bases, the J end by 5 bases, with 15 bases between. This CDR3 has 14 amino acids. Only in-frame clones appear in the TCRdb table, and some are missing; sequencing was by immunoSEQ multiplex PCR. This sample carries about 130,000 clones, more than 90% of them seen once, and the ten largest clones take around 3.6%. The sample consisted of peripheral blood. The chain carries TRBV5-1 and TRBJ1-1, with D maybe TRBD1 (5 bases). The receptor was derived from a man aged 50-60 years with active COVID-19. The CDR3 loop reads CASSNIQGGTEAFF. The CDR3 DNA follows: TGCGCCAGCAGCAATATCCAGGGAGGGACTGAAGCTTTCTTT.